These 12 T cell receptor beta chains originate from one sample sequenced in a study of T-cell reconstitution after alpha-beta-depleted transplantation in children. Molecular barcoding with unique molecular identifiers was used for the TCRbeta library. TCRdb itself ran the PCR reads through MiXCR, one entry per CDR3 protein. The sample has more than 550,000 distinct CDR3 sequences; approximately 10% are singletons. The starting material was PBMCs from the stem cell graft donor, obtained from the stem cell graft. These receptors were obtained from a human donor who donated a stem cell graft to a child with acute myeloid leukemia.

For this clonotype: The CDR3 end shows no conserved phenylalanine or tryptophan, and so a read error is likely. V and J are TRBV20-1 and TRBJ1-1, with 8 positions matching TRBD1. CDR1 is DFQATT and CDR2 is SNEGSKA in the germline V gene (reference sequence). V dropped 2 bases and J dropped 1; count of bases not matched to a gene: 12. This CDR3 is built from 17 residues. The CDR3 is CSARPRDRFYGNTEAFL. The CDR3 DNA reads as TGCAGTGCTAGACCCCGGGACAGGTTTTACGGGAACACTGAAGCTTTCCTT.

A few counts support this clonotype. CDR3 in amino acids: CASSERTSGTYNEQFF. The CDR3 DNA is TGTGCCAGCAGTGAACGGACTAGCGGGACCTACAATGAGCAGTTCTTC. The chain is built from TRBV25-1 and TRBJ2-1; 12 nucleotides align to TRBD2. CDR3 size: 16 residues. J lost 2 bases, V lost 2 bases, and 1 base had no gene match. Germline CDR1 is MGHDK and CDR2 is SYGVNS. The entire variable domain, with the rest obtained from reference TRBV25-1 and TRBJ2-1, is as follows: EADIYQTPRYLVIGTGKKITLECSQTMGHDKMYWYQQDPGMELHLIHYSYGVNSTEKGDLSSESTVSRIRTEHFPLTLESARPSHTSQYLCASSERTSGTYNEQFFGPGTRLTVL.

The V and J genes are TRBV19 and TRBJ1-4, with 8 bases identical to TRBD1. J was trimmed by 5 bases and V by 7 bases; bases with no gene match: 6. Germline CDR1 LNHDA, CDR2 SQIVND (reference sequence). This CDR3 comprises 14 residues. The CDR3, as DNA: TGTGCCAGTAATGGACAGGGACGCAATGAAAAACTGTTTTTT. Translating it yields CASNGQGRNEKLFF.

This clonotype was seen a handful of times. The chain has TRBV5-1 and TRBJ2-2, with D perhaps TRBD2 (7 bases). Trimming removed 4 bases at V and 3 bases at J, with 10 bases between. This CDR3 spans 14 amino acids. Germline V gene sequence: CDR1 SGHRS, CDR2 YFSETQ. CDR3 sequence reads: CASSREGDTGELFF. DNA of the CDR3: TGCGCCAGCAGCAGGGAGGGGGACACCGGGGAGCTGTTTTTT.

Ten or more counts support this clonotype. The genes are TRBV5-1 and TRBJ2-7, with TRBD1 matching over 10 bases. The CDR3 has 17 residues. With 2 bases clipped from V and 2 bases from J, the junction kept 10 bases outside the gene matches. Per germline, CDR1 SGHRS and CDR2 YFSETQ. The CDR3 DNA sequence: TGCGCCAGCAGCTTAGGACAGGGGGGTCTCCGAACCTACGAGCAGTACTTC. It yields the protein CASSLGQGGLRTYEQYF. The full variable domain, with the rest looked up from reference TRBV5-1 and TRBJ2-7, is KAGVTQTPRYLIKTRGQQVTLSCSPISGHRSVSWYQQTPGQGLQFLFEYFSETQRNKGNFPGRFSGRQFSNSRSEMNVSTLELGDSALYLCASSLGQGGLRTYEQYFGPGTRLTVT.

This clonotype was counted at least ten times. The chain has TRBV29-1 and TRBJ2-2; D possibly corresponds to TRBD1 (5 bases). Trimming removed 7 bases at V and 1 base at J, with 10 bases between. Per the germline V gene, CDR1 is SQVTM and CDR2 is ANQGSEA. This CDR3 has 13 amino acids. The CDR3 nucleotides read TGCAGCGCTTTAAGGGGGAACACCGGGGAGCTGTTTTTT. It specifies CSALRGNTGELFF.

J is TRBJ2-5 and V is TRBV7-8; 14 nucleotides line up with TRBD2. Trimming cost V 4 bases and J 6 bases; bases outside gene matches: 7. This CDR3 contains 16 residues. CDR1 SGHVS and CDR2 FQNEAQ come from the germline V gene. CDR3 loop: CASSSGTSGSAKTQYF. CDR3 bases: TGTGCCAGCAGCTCCGGGACTAGCGGGAGTGCCAAGACCCAGTACTTC.

The rearrangement uses TRBV12-2 and TRBJ2-2; the table gives TRBD2 as D, unverified against the DNA. TRBV12-2 is tagged as a pseudogene. The CDR3 length is 16 residues. In nucleotides, the CDR3 is TGTGCAAGTCGCTTAGCGAATAGCGGGATAACCGGGGAGCTGTTTTTT. It specifies CASRLANSGITGELFF.

This clonotype showed up many times. One end of the junction varies from germline; a read error may be responsible. The rearrangement uses TRBV20-1 and TRBJ2-7; 10 bases align to TRBD2. Germline V gene sequence: CDR1 DFQATT, CDR2 SNEGSKA (reference sequence). The CDR3 runs to 12 residues. The CDR3, as DNA: TGCAGCGCTAGCGGGAGCTCCTACGAGCAGTACTTC. Protein product: CSASGSSYEQYF.

This clonotype has only a few counts. The genes are TRBV4-3 and TRBJ1-6; 8 bases are shared with TRBD1. Germline V gene data show CDR1 as LGHNA and CDR2 as YSLEER. This CDR3 contains 15 residues. The V and J ends lost 4 bases and 7 bases, in that order; junction bases with no gene match: 6. This CDR3 is CASSPGQGRNSPLHF. CDR3 sequence (DNA): TGCGCCAGCAGCCCCGGACAGGGCAGGAATTCACCCCTCCACTTT.

This sequence joins TRBV9 and TRBJ2-1; possibly TRBD2 for D (7 bases). The CDR3 contains 15 residues. Trimming took off 4 bases at V and 9 bases at J, with 20 bases between the two ends. The germline gives CDR1 SGDLS, CDR2 YYNGEE. This CDR3 is CASSPVPSGGGEQFF. DNA for the CDR3: TGTGCCAGCAGCCCTGTTCCTAGCGGAGGGGGTGAGCAGTTCTTC.

This clonotype showed up many times. V gene TRBV15 combines with J gene TRBJ2-7, with TRBD2 identical over 8 bases. The CDR3 spans 17 residues. Germline values: CDR1 LNHNV, CDR2 YYDKDF (reference sequence). Trimming removed 0 bases from V and 1 base from J; junction bases left unmatched: 8. The CDR3 DNA sequence: TGTGCCACCAGCAGAGACATCTCCGGGACTAGTTCCTACGAGCAGTACTTC. Translation: CATSRDISGTSSYEQYF.